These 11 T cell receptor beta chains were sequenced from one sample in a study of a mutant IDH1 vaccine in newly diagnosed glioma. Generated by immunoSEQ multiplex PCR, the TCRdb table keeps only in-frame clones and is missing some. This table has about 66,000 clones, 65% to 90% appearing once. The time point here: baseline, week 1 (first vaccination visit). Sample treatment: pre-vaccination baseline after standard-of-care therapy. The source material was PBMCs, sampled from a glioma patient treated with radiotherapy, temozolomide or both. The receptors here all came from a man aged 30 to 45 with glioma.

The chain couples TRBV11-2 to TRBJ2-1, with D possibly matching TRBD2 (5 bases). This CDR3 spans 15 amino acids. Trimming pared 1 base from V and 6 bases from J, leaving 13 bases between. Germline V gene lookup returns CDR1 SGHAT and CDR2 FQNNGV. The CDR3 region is CASSLVPSSANEQFF. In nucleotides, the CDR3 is TGTGCCAGCAGCTTAGTACCTAGCAGCGCCAATGAGCAGTTCTTC.

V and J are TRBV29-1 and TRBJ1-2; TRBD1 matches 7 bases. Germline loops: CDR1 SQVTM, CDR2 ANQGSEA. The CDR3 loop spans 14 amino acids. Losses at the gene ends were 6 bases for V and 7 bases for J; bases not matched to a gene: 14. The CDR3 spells CSVPGGRGYAGYTF. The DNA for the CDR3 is TGCAGCGTACCCGGCGGCAGGGGGTATGCTGGCTACACCTTC.

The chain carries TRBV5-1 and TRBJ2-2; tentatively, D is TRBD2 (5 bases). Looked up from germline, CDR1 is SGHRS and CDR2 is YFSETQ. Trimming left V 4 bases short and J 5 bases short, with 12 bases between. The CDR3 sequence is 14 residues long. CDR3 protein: CASSPGLGTGELFF. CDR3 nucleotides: TGCGCCAGCAGCCCTGGACTTGGGACCGGGGAGCTGTTTTTT.

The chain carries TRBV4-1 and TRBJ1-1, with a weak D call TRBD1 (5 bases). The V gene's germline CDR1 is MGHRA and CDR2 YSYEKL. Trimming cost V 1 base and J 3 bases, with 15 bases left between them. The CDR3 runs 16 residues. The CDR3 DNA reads TGCGCCAGCAGCCAAGGGTTCGCGGGGCAAGACACTGAAGCTTTCTTT. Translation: CASSQGFAGQDTEAFF.

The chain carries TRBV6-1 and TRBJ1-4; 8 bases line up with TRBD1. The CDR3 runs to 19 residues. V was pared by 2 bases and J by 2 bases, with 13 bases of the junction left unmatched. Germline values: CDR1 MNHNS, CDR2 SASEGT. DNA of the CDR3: TGTGCCAGCAGTGAACATCAGGGGGCGAGGTGGACGACTAATGAAAAACTGTTTTTT. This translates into CASSEHQGARWTTNEKLFF.

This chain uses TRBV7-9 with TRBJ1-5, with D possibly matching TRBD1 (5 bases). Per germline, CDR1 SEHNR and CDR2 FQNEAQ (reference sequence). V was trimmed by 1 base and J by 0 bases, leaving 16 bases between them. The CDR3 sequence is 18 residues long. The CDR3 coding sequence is TGTGCCAGCAGCTTAGGCAGGGAGGGACCATATAGCAATCAGCCCCAGCATTTT. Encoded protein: CASSLGREGPYSNQPQHF. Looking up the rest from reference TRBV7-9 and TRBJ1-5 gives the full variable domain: DTGVSQNPRHKITKRGQNVTFRCDPISEHNRLYWYRQTLGQGPEFLTYFQNEAQLEKSRLLSDRFSAERPKGSFSTLEIQRTEQGDSAMYLCASSLGREGPYSNQPQHFGDGTRLSIL.

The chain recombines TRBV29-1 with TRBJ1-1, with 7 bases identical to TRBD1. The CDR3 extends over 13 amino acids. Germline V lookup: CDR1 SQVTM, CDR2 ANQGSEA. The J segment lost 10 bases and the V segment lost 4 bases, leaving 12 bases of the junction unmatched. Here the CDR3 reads CSVGQGRPLRAFF. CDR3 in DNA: TGCAGCGTTGGACAGGGCCGCCCCCTAAGAGCTTTCTTT.

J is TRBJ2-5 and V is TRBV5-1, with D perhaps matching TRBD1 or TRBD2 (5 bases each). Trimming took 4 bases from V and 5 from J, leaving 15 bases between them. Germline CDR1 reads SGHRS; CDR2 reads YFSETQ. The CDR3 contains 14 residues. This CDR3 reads CASSRDGGQETQYF. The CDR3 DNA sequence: TGCGCCAGCAGCCGGGACGGCGGTCAGGAGACCCAGTACTTC.

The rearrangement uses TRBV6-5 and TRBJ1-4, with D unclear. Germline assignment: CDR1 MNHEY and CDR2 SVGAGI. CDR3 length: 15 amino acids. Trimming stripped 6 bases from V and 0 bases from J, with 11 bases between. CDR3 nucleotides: TGTGCCAGCAGATCAAGGCCTTCAACTAATGAAAAACTGTTTTTT. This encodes CASRSRPSTNEKLFF.

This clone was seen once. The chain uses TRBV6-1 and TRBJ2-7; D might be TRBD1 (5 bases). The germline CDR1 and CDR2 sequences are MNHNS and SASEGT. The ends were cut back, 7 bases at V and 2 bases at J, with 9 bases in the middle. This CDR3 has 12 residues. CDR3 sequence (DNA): TGTGCCAGCAAGACAGTCACCTACGAGCAGTACTTC. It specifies CASKTVTYEQYF.

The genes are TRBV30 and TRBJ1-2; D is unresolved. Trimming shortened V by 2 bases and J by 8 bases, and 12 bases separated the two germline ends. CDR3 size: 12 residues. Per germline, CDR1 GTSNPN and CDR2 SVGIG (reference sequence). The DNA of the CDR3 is TGTGCCTGGAGTCCCGGTCAGGCAGGCTACACCTTC. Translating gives CAWSPGQAGYTF.